Sequencing of this T cell receptor (beta chain) was carried out in a study of Graves' ophthalmopathy and Graves' hyperthyroidism. Study-wide points: The blood repertoire also included most expanded thyroid clonotypes above 0.001 frequency.

This clonotype was counted many times. The antigen remains unidentified. The diagnosis combined clinical symptoms, thyroxine, TRAb, thyroid ultrasound and orbital computed tomography scans. What supplied the PBMCs was roughly 11 ml of fresh peripheral blood. Germline V gives CDR1 SQVTM, CDR2 ANQGSEA. Trimming removed 2 bases from V and 5 bases from J, with 10 bases in between. This CDR3 spans 12 amino acids. RNA transcripts were the source from which TCR beta CDR3 regions were amplified. After a first-round RT-PCR with HTBI primers, a second-round multiplex PCR was run. MiXCR, applied by TCRdb to the multiplex PCR reads, yields one record per CDR3 protein. Of some 750,000 distinct CDR3 sequences listed, roughly two fifths are singletons.

Sequenced: peripheral blood. The sequence derives from an adult man with Graves' ophthalmopathy. The chain employs TRBV29-1 and TRBJ2-7, with D tentatively TRBD1 (5 bases). The CDR3 sequence is CSVELKGDEQYF. Written as DNA, the CDR3 is TGCAGCGTTGAACTTAAAGGGGACGAGCAGTACTTC.